These 22 T cell receptor beta chains came from one sample sequenced in a study of cytomegalovirus exposure and HLA in healthy donors. The study ran its PCR with 60 Vbeta and 13 Jbeta primers. Measured with immunoSEQ multiplex PCR; TCRdb has only the in-frame clones, and not every one. The table records 100,000 or so clones, more than 65% of them present only once. The sequenced sample was PBMCs. These receptors originate from a human donor in good health.

V is TRBV5-4 and J is TRBJ2-7; 8 bases are shared with TRBD1. The CDR3 is 17 residues long. CDR1 is SGHNT, CDR2 YYREEE, per germline (reference sequence). V was clipped by 2 bases and J by 2 bases; unmatched bases: 12. The CDR3 sequence is CASSLGITGQGAYEQYF. CDR3 nucleotide sequence: TGTGCCAGCAGCTTAGGGATAACCGGACAGGGTGCCTACGAGCAGTACTTC.

The V and J genes are TRBV18 and TRBJ2-1; weak D call: TRBD2 (5 bases). Germline-derived CDR1 and CDR2 are KGHSH and LQKENI. The CDR3 extends over 13 amino acids. V was clipped by 6 bases and J by 7 bases, with 13 bases between them. Here the CDR3 reads CASSRGSGNEQFF. The CDR3 DNA follows: TGTGCCAGCTCCCGGGGAAGTGGGAATGAGCAGTTCTTC.

The chain carries TRBV7-9 and TRBJ2-4; D is possibly TRBD1 (6 bases). From germline, CDR1 is SEHNR and CDR2 FQNEAQ (reference sequence). The V and J ends lost 5 bases and 0 bases respectively, with 20 bases between them. The CDR3 has 18 amino acids. The DNA of the CDR3 is TGTGCCAGCAGCCCCCCCATACGACAGGTGCTAGCCAAAAACATTCAGTACTTC. This sequence encodes CASSPPIRQVLAKNIQYF.

The chain employs TRBV4-3 and TRBJ1-1; D unclear. The length of the CDR3 is 15 residues. Per germline, CDR1 LGHNA and CDR2 YSLEER. Deletions cut 4 bases from V and 3 bases from J, with 15 bases between. The CDR3 loop reads CASSRREAGDTEAFF. Written as DNA, the CDR3 is TGCGCCAGCAGCCGGAGGGAAGCCGGGGACACTGAAGCTTTCTTT.

The V gene is TRBV29-1, the J gene TRBJ2-1, with D possibly TRBD1 on 6 matching bases. CDR1 SQVTM and CDR2 ANQGSEA come from the germline V gene. With 1 base removed from V and 2 bases from J, the gap between germline ends came to 15 bases. The CDR3 contains 16 residues. CDR3 in DNA: TGCAGCGTTGAAGTCCATGGCAGGGGACCCTACAATGAGCAGTTCTTC. Its protein is CSVEVHGRGPYNEQFF.

V and J are TRBV11-2 and TRBJ2-7, with 7 nucleotides matching TRBD1. V gave up 5 bases and J gave up 3 bases; unmatched junction bases: 13. Per the germline V gene, CDR1 is SGHAT and CDR2 is FQNNGV. The CDR3 extends over 16 amino acids. The CDR3 coding sequence is TGTGCCAGCAGCCCCAATAGGCCGGGACAGAGCTACGAGCAGTACTTC. Encoded protein: CASSPNRPGQSYEQYF.

The chain couples TRBV7-2 to TRBJ2-6; D is unclear. Germline V gene lookup returns CDR1 SGHTA and CDR2 FQGNSA. Trimming left V 2 bases short and J 8 bases short, with 13 bases between. The CDR3 consists of 15 residues. The CDR3 DNA reads as TGTGCCAGCAGCTTATTCGCGGAGCCCACCAACGTCCTGACTTTC. This gives the protein CASSLFAEPTNVLTF.

The chain joins TRBV18 to TRBJ1-5; TRBD1 aligns across 9 bases. Trimming took 3 bases from V and 4 from J; bases not matched to a gene: 7. This CDR3 contains 16 residues. Germline V gene lookup returns CDR1 KGHSH and CDR2 LQKENI. The CDR3 protein is CASSPSGTGTNQPQHF. The CDR3 coding sequence is TGTGCCAGCTCACCCTCCGGGACAGGGACAAATCAGCCCCAGCATTTT.

Remarks on this clone: Additional DNA sequences in this sample encode the identical CDR3. The J gene is TRBJ2-5, the V gene TRBV28; TRBD1 agrees at 10 bases. V lost 10 bases, J lost 4 bases, and 3 bases stayed unmatched. CDR3 size: 12 residues. Germline CDR1 MDHEN, CDR2 SYDVKM. The CDR3 region is CATRTGGETQYF. CDR3 sequence (DNA): TGTGCCACTAGGACAGGGGGAGAGACCCAGTACTTC.

This rearrangement joins TRBV6-4 to TRBJ2-1; a weak D match, TRBD2 (6 bases). Per germline, CDR1 MRHNA and CDR2 SNTAGT. V lost 10 bases and J 7 bases, leaving 17 bases between the germline ends. This CDR3 comprises 13 residues. CDR3 nucleotides: TGTGCCATTCCGGGGGTAGCAAGGAATGAGCAGTTCTTC. Translated, it gives CAIPGVARNEQFF.

The chain uses TRBV19 and TRBJ1-5; D gene uncertain. The CDR3 is 15 amino acids. The germline CDR1 and CDR2 sequences are LNHDA and SQIVND (reference sequence). The V end was cut by 5 bases, the J end by 0 bases, with 11 bases between. CDR3 in DNA: TGTGCCAGTAGTCCCAGGTCGTATAGCAATCAGCCCCAGCATTTT. Translated: CASSPRSYSNQPQHF.

The chain couples TRBV7-3 to TRBJ2-1, with D perhaps TRBD1 (6 bases). With 2 bases removed from V and 9 bases from J, the gap between germline ends came to 17 bases. The CDR3 totals 15 residues. The germline CDR1 and CDR2 sequences are SGHTA and FQGTGA. The CDR3 protein is CASSLLVKEGVEQFF. CDR3 coding DNA: TGTGCCAGCAGCTTACTAGTAAAAGAGGGGGTTGAGCAGTTCTTC.

The chain combines TRBV18 with TRBJ2-1; 13 bases line up with TRBD2. The germline V gene encodes CDR1 KGHSH and CDR2 LQKENI. The CDR3 extends over 16 amino acids. The V and J ends lost 0 bases and 10 bases, in that order; junction bases with no gene match: 6. The CDR3 DNA follows: TGTGCCAGCTCACCACCCGGACTAGCGGGAGTGGAGGAGCAGTTCTTC. It encodes CASSPPGLAGVEEQFF.

This chain joins TRBV7-2 and TRBJ2-5, with D maybe TRBD1 (6 bases). Trimming removed 5 bases from V and 4 bases from J, with 17 bases in between. The CDR3 is 15 residues long. Germline V gene sequence: CDR1 SGHTA, CDR2 FQGNSA. The CDR3, as DNA: TGTGCCAGCAGCATTCTGGACAGCCTGGGAGAGACCCAGTACTTC. Its translation is CASSILDSLGETQYF.

The chain joins TRBV6-1 to TRBJ2-3, with TRBD2 identical over 7 bases. The CDR3 has 16 residues. In germline, CDR1 is MNHNS, CDR2 SASEGT. Germline trimming cut 2 bases from V and 0 bases from J; bases unmatched to any gene: 5. In nucleotides, the CDR3 is TGTGCCAGCAGTGAACCGCTAGCGGCTAGCACAGATACGCAGTATTTT. Residues: CASSEPLAASTDTQYF.

The V and J genes are TRBV6-4 and TRBJ2-1; D gene ambiguous. V shed 0 bases and J shed 4 bases, with 7 bases lying between them. This CDR3 spans 14 amino acids. Per germline, CDR1 MRHNA and CDR2 SNTAGT. The CDR3 loop is CASSDSNSYNEQFF. The CDR3 nucleotides read TGTGCCAGCAGTGACTCGAACAGTTACAATGAGCAGTTCTTC.

This clone was detected only a few times. This rearrangement joins TRBV28 to TRBJ1-1; tentative D call: TRBD1 (5 bases). Per germline, CDR1 MDHEN and CDR2 SYDVKM. The CDR3 has 11 amino acids. V dropped 4 bases and J dropped 11 bases, with 11 bases sitting between them. The CDR3 region has the DNA TGTGCCAGCAGTTGGGGGGTGGGGGCTTTCTTT. As protein: CASSWGVGAFF.

The V call is TRBV6-6, the J call TRBJ2-7; 12 bases line up with TRBD2. Germline loops: CDR1 MNHNY, CDR2 SVGAGI (reference sequence). The CDR3 totals 14 residues. V dropped 5 bases and J dropped 4; count of bases not matched to a gene: 3. The CDR3 sequence is CASSRGLAGYEQYF. The CDR3 DNA reads TGTGCCAGCAGTCGTGGACTAGCGGGGTACGAGCAGTACTTC.

This chain links TRBV15 with TRBJ1-2; D remains unclear. Germline V gene lookup returns CDR1 LNHNV and CDR2 YYDKDF (reference sequence). V lost 3 bases to trimming and J lost 5 bases, with 10 bases between them. The CDR3 runs 13 residues. Here the CDR3 reads CATSREVGYGYTF. The CDR3 coding sequence is TGTGCCACCAGCAGGGAGGTGGGTTATGGCTACACCTTC.

In nucleotides, the CDR3 is TGTGCCAGCAGCCTTGGACTAGCGGGGGCTAAAGAGACCCAGTACTTC. This codes for CASSLGLAGAKETQYF. The chain couples TRBV7-6 to TRBJ2-5; 13 bases agree with TRBD2. Germline CDR1 and CDR2: SGHVS and FNYEAQ. V lost 5 bases, J lost 3 bases, and 6 bases stayed unmatched. This CDR3 is built from 16 residues.

DNA for the CDR3: TGCAGCGTTGATTACAGGGGTACGGTCCAGTACTTC. This sequence encodes CSVDYRGTVQYF. The chain uses TRBV29-1 and TRBJ2-5, with TRBD1 identical over 7 bases. V shed 3 bases, J shed 10 bases, and the junction held 8 bases outside the gene matches. Germline V gene sequence: CDR1 SQVTM, CDR2 ANQGSEA. The CDR3 runs to 12 residues.

This CDR3 reads CASSLGQLNTGELFF. CDR3 nucleotides: TGTGCCAGCAGTTTGGGGCAGCTCAACACCGGGGAGCTGTTTTTT. The chain combines TRBV6-5 with TRBJ2-2; D possibly corresponds to TRBD1 (5 bases). Germline CDR1 is MNHEY and CDR2 is SVGAGI. V was trimmed by 4 bases and J by 2 bases, leaving 11 bases between them. This CDR3 comprises 15 residues.